This entry describes one T cell receptor beta chain. Its target is not known. PCR used 60 Vbeta primers and 13 Jbeta primers. Only in-frame clones appear in the TCRdb table, and some are missing; sequencing was by immunoSEQ multiplex PCR. Of roughly 100,000 clones in the sample, around 72% were seen once. The data were obtained in a study of cytomegalovirus exposure and HLA in healthy donors. Study outcomes and limitations: High sensitivity and specificity were reportedly achieved when the classifier diagnosed cytomegalovirus status. A later examination showed that TCR association rates differed by HLA locus, with DRB1 most and HLA-C fewest. According to the study, roughly 160 TCR beta chains were cytomegalovirus-associated. A missense variant in DCLRE1C was later tied to TCR beta V- and J-gene trimming.

Per germline, CDR1 SGHRS and CDR2 YFSETQ. The V end lost 2 bases, the J end lost 6 bases, and 10 bases lay between the germline ends. This CDR3 is built from 13 residues. The TCR comes from a man aged 35-49 years in good health and CMV-seronegative. The chain combines TRBV5-1 with TRBJ2-3; possibly TRBD1 for D (6 bases). The sequenced sample was PBMCs. CDR3 region: CASSLQGGDTQYF. CDR3 DNA: TGCGCCAGCAGCTTACAGGGCGGGGATACGCAGTATTTT.